The TCR beta chain under discussion was sequenced for a study of T cell responses to AZD1222 COVID-19 vaccine. General study points: Donors were largely white British and mainly female; clonal diversity was possibly underestimated. The reported proportion of spike-specific TCRs targeting unmutated variant regions was nearly half. Repertoire sampling happened only post peak T cell response.

Germline CDR1 SGHKS, CDR2 YYEKEE (reference sequence). This CDR3 has 14 residues. Trimming cost V 3 bases and J 6 bases; bases outside gene matches: 5. Only in-frame clones appear in the TCRdb table, and some are missing; sequencing was by immunoSEQ multiplex PCR. The sample includes roughly 150,000 clones, around 85% of them seen just once. This clone was picked up one time. The target antigen is unknown. Sequenced material: peripheral blood, taken 28 days after the second AZD1222 dose. The chain combines TRBV5-5 with TRBJ2-5, with 10 bases fitting TRBD1. This clonotype originated in an adult who received the AZD1222 COVID-19 vaccine. The CDR3 reads CASSSGQGLKTQYF. The CDR3 DNA reads TGTGCCAGCAGCTCGGGACAGGGGTTGAAGACCCAGTACTTC. Drawing the rest from reference TRBV5-5 and TRBJ2-5, the complete variable domain is DAGVTQSPTHLIKTRGQQVTLRCSPISGHKSVSWYQQVLGQGPQFIFQYYEKEERGRGNFPDRFSARQFPNYSSELNVNALLLGDSALYLCASSSGQGLKTQYFGPGTRLLVL.